This TCR beta chain was retrieved from a study of OX40 agonist ivuxolimab in advanced cancers. This clone was seen once. Clones were sequenced by immunoSEQ multiplex PCR, and TCRdb holds only the in-frame ones, with some missing. The top ten hold over 0.6% of the sample, which has about 100,000 clones, more than 85% seen once. This CDR3 is built from 13 residues. V was cut by 3 bases and J by 1 base, with 7 bases left in between. Germline CDR1 MNHNS, CDR2 SASEGT. The origin of this receptor is an adult with an advanced solid tumor such as melanoma, head and neck, liver or kidney cancer. The chain joins TRBV6-1 to TRBJ2-7; D remains unclear. This material consisted of CD4+ or CD8+ T cells sorted from blood, taken in a trial of the OX40 agonist ivuxolimab. CDR3 sequence reads: CASSDAGSYEQYF. DNA of the CDR3: TGTGCCAGCAGTGACGCTGGATCCTACGAGCAGTACTTC.